Shown below are 12 T cell receptor beta chains from a single sample sequenced in a study of OX40 agonist ivuxolimab in advanced cancers. TCRdb keeps only in-frame clones here, not all; method: immunoSEQ multiplex PCR. Of more than 60,000 clones in the sample, 65% to 85% are singletons; the top ten hold around 25%. The specimen comprised CD4+ or CD8+ T cells sorted from blood, sampled in a trial of the OX40 agonist ivuxolimab. The receptors originated from an adult with an advanced solid tumor such as melanoma, head and neck, liver or kidney cancer.

J is TRBJ2-7 and V is TRBV29-1; D may correspond to TRBD1 or TRBD2 (5 bases each). V was shortened by 1 base and J by 3 bases, with 13 bases between the two germline ends. The CDR3 length is 14 residues. Germline assignment: CDR1 SQVTM and CDR2 ANQGSEA. As DNA, the CDR3 is TGCAGCGTTGAAGGCAATAGGGGACGCTACGAGCAGTACTTC. It codes for CSVEGNRGRYEQYF.

This clone has only one observation. The genes are TRBV10-3 and TRBJ1-3; D is unresolved. This CDR3 spans 15 amino acids. V was cut by 2 bases and J by 0 bases, with 8 bases left in between. Looked up from germline, CDR1 is ENHRY and CDR2 is SYGVKD. CDR3 sequence reads: CAISEPDASGNTIYF. As DNA, the CDR3 is TGTGCCATCAGTGAGCCGGACGCCTCTGGAAACACCATATATTTT.

V gene TRBV15 combines with J gene TRBJ2-5; 7 nucleotides agree with TRBD2. The germline CDR1 and CDR2 sequences are LNHNV and YYDKDF (reference sequence). The CDR3 totals 21 residues. The V segment lost 1 base and the J segment 6 bases; nucleotides outside the gene matches: 26. The CDR3 spells CATSRAPPVTGGRETLQTQYF. In DNA form, the CDR3 reads TGTGCCACCAGCAGAGCCCCCCCGGTGACCGGCGGGCGGGAGACCCTACAGACCCAGTACTTC.

The chain recombines TRBV5-6 with TRBJ2-5; D may match TRBD1 or TRBD2 (5 bases each). CDR3 size: 15 residues. V was pared by 2 bases and J by 2 bases, with 13 bases between. Germline values: CDR1 SGHDT, CDR2 YYEEEE. The CDR3, as DNA: TGTGCCAGCAGCTTCCGGGACGGAGGACAAGAGACCCAGTACTTC. Its protein product is CASSFRDGGQETQYF.

CDR3 nucleotide sequence: TGTGCCAGCAGCTTGGGGGGGACAGCTGGAAACACCATATATTTT. Encoded protein: CASSLGGTAGNTIYF. The rearrangement uses TRBV5-4 and TRBJ1-3; TRBD1 matches 7 bases. V gave up 0 bases and J gave up 2 bases; unmatched junction bases: 2. Germline V gene data show CDR1 as SGHNT and CDR2 as YYREEE (reference sequence). CDR3 length: 15 amino acids.

This rearrangement joins TRBV6-5 to TRBJ1-5; D remains unclear. CDR3 size: 14 residues. V lost 7 bases and J 0 bases, leaving 10 bases between the germline ends. CDR1 MNHEY and CDR2 SVGAGI come from the germline V gene. The DNA of the CDR3 is TGTGCCAGCACCCGACTGAATAGCAATCAGCCCCAGCATTTT. It yields the protein CASTRLNSNQPQHF.

The V and J genes are TRBV7-9 and TRBJ2-3, with unresolved D. Trimming took off 5 bases at V and 4 bases at J, with 4 bases between the two ends. CDR1 and CDR2 (germline): SEHNR, FQNEAQ (reference sequence). The CDR3 has 11 amino acids. This CDR3 is CASSNPDTQYF. The DNA for the CDR3 is TGTGCCAGCAGCAATCCAGATACGCAGTATTTT. Drawing the rest from reference TRBV7-9 and TRBJ2-3, the complete variable domain is DTGVSQNPRHKITKRGQNVTFRCDPISEHNRLYWYRQTLGQGPEFLTYFQNEAQLEKSRLLSDRFSAERPKGSFSTLEIQRTEQGDSAMYLCASSNPDTQYFGPGTRLTVL.

The genes are TRBV5-1 and TRBJ2-4; 11 nucleotides match TRBD2. The germline V gene has CDR1 SGHRS and CDR2 YFSETQ. V was clipped by 4 bases and J by 2 bases; unmatched bases: 8. The CDR3 contains 17 residues. The CDR3 DNA reads TGCGCCAGCAGCCCTGTGACTAGCGGGGTTTCCAAAAACATTCAGTACTTC. Protein sequence: CASSPVTSGVSKNIQYF.

This clone was seen a few times. The chain is built from TRBV5-1 and TRBJ2-1; D is ambiguous. The germline V gene has CDR1 SGHRS and CDR2 YFSETQ. V was shortened by 0 bases and J by 8 bases, with 21 bases between the two germline ends. The CDR3 has 17 residues. CDR3 in amino acids: CASSLVAGVLQFDEQFF. DNA for the CDR3: TGCGCCAGCAGCTTGGTGGCAGGAGTCCTTCAATTCGATGAGCAGTTCTTC.

As regards this clone: A read error likely explains this, since a far larger clone differs by one base. The chain joins TRBV6-9 to TRBJ2-7; D gene ambiguous. Trimming pared 5 bases from V and 4 bases from J, leaving 9 bases between. Per the germline V gene, CDR1 is MNHGY and CDR2 is SVAAGI. The CDR3 has 12 amino acids. The CDR3 bases are TGTGCCAGCAGTGAGGCCGTATACGAGCAGTACTTC. This gives the protein CASSEAVYEQYF.

This CDR3 reads CASSPGQIAHYGYTF. CDR3 nucleotide sequence: TGTGCCAGCAGCCCGGGACAGATAGCTCACTATGGCTACACCTTC. The genes are TRBV9 and TRBJ1-2; 7 bases match TRBD1. The ends lost 4 bases at V and 3 bases at J; junction bases unmatched: 9. Germline V gene sequence: CDR1 SGDLS, CDR2 YYNGEE. CDR3 length: 15 amino acids.

The chain couples TRBV11-3 to TRBJ2-1; the D gene is possibly TRBD2 (5 bases). V gave up 5 bases and J gave up 5 bases, with 10 bases separating them. This CDR3 has 13 amino acids. Germline assignment: CDR1 SGHNT and CDR2 YENEEA. CDR3 bases: TGTGCCAGCAGCAAGCGGTTGGACAATGAGCAGTTCTTC. This gives the protein CASSKRLDNEQFF.